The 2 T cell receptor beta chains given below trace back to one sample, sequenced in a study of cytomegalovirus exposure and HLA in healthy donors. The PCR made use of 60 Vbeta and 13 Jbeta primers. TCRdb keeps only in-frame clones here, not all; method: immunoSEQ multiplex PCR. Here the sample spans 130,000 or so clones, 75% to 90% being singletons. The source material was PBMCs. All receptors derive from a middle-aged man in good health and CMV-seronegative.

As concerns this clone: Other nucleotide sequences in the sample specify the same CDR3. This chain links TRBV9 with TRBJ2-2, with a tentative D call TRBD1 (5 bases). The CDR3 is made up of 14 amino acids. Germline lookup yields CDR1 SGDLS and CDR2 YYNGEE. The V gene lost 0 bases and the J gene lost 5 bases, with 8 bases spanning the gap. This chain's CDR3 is CASSVVQGTGELFF. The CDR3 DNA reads TGTGCCAGCAGCGTAGTTCAGGGAACCGGGGAGCTGTTTTTT.

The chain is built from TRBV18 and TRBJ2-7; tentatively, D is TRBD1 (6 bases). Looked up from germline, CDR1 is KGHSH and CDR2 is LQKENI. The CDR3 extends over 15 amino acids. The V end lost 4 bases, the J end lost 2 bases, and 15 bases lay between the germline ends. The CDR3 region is CASSLQGSGTYEQYF. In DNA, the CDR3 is TGTGCCAGCTCACTACAGGGTTCCGGAACCTACGAGCAGTACTTC.